The text below deals with one TCR beta chain. This sample is part of a study of blood T cell repertoires in COVID-19. Across the whole study: From T cells, B-cell-depleted T cells, or PBMCs came the material, which was cDNA or gDNA.

Original handling: Reference gene primers were amplified, and this amplification served to estimate nucleated cell counts. Libraries were prepared by immunoSEQ multiplex PCR; TCRdb keeps only in-frame clonotypes and omits some of them. The V and J calls and the clone size are those of that table, but D and trimming were determined from the DNA. Here the sample spans approximately 220,000 clones, roughly 86% being singletons. V was shortened by 8 bases and J by 8 bases, with 18 bases between the two germline ends. The CDR3 runs 13 residues. From germline, CDR1 is MGHDK and CDR2 SYGVNS. This chain connects TRBV25-1 to TRBJ1-2; D not resolved. The material sequenced was peripheral blood. This TCR came from a man in his 60s with acute or convalescent COVID-19. The CDR3 nucleotides are TGTGCCAGCGTGGCTACAGACCTCGGAGGCTACACCTTC. Protein: CASVATDLGGYTF.